Below are 23 T cell receptor beta chains sequenced from a single sample in a study of shared clonotypes between healthy human individuals. The assay was immunoSEQ multiplex PCR, and TCRdb's table has in-frame clones only and misses some. The sample has about 600,000 clones, around 97% seen once. The material sequenced was naive CD4+ T cells sorted from blood. The subset: CD45RA+ positively selected. The receptors come from a woman in her thirties in good health.

The chain employs TRBV6-5 and TRBJ2-7; D gene unclear. The germline V and J ends were trimmed by 0 bases and 1 base, with 7 bases remaining between them. Germline lookup yields CDR1 MNHEY and CDR2 SVGAGI. The CDR3 is 14 amino acids. DNA of the CDR3: TGTGCCAGCAGTTACTCCCAGTTGTCCTACGAGCAGTACTTC. This sequence encodes CASSYSQLSYEQYF.

The V and J genes are TRBV11-2 and TRBJ2-1; unclear D gene. V was pared by 0 bases and J by 0 bases, with 6 bases between. Germline V gene sequence: CDR1 SGHAT, CDR2 FQNNGV. CDR3 length equals 15 residues. In DNA form, the CDR3 reads TGTGCCAGCAGCTTAGATGGGGACTCCTACAATGAGCAGTTCTTC. It specifies CASSLDGDSYNEQFF.

This chain uses TRBV19 with TRBJ1-2, with 10 bases aligning to TRBD1. There are 16 residues in the CDR3. J gave up 1 base and V 5 bases, and 7 bases lay outside the gene matches. Per the germline V gene, CDR1 is LNHDA and CDR2 is SQIVND (reference sequence). The CDR3, as DNA: TGTGCCAGTAGTTCACTCCGGGACAGGGGTAACTATGGCTACACCTTC. Protein: CASSSLRDRGNYGYTF. The whole variable domain, remainder taken from reference TRBV19 and TRBJ1-2, is DGGITQSPKYLFRKEGQNVTLSCEQNLNHDAMYWYRQDPGQGLRLIYYSQIVNDFQKGDIAEGYSVSREKKESFPLTVTSAQKNPTAFYLCASSSLRDRGNYGYTFGSGTRLTVV.

The V and J genes are TRBV28 and TRBJ2-2, with 10 bases that match TRBD2. The CDR3 consists of 15 residues. Trimming took 2 bases from V and 5 from J; bases not matched to a gene: 2. CDR1 and CDR2 from the germline V gene are MDHEN and SYDVKM. CDR3 amino acids: CASSLLAGDTGELFF. The CDR3, as DNA: TGTGCCAGCAGTTTACTAGCGGGAGATACCGGGGAGCTGTTTTTT.

The gene calls are TRBV6-5 and TRBJ1-1; 8 nucleotides line up with TRBD1. J was trimmed by 0 bases and V by 2 bases; bases with no gene match: 5. Per germline, CDR1 MNHEY and CDR2 SVGAGI. The CDR3 consists of 16 residues. CDR3 sequence reads: CASSYGPGGVNTEAFF. CDR3 nucleotide sequence: TGTGCCAGCAGTTACGGCCCAGGGGGCGTGAACACTGAAGCTTTCTTT.

This clone was observed once. The chain links TRBV28 to TRBJ1-5; possible D gene TRBD1, 5 bases. CDR1 is MDHEN and CDR2 is SYDVKM in the germline V gene. The CDR3 runs 12 residues. Trimming stripped 10 bases from V and 7 bases from J, with 14 bases between. As DNA, the CDR3 is TGTGCCACCCAAGGAGGGGAACAGCCCCAGCATTTT. As protein: CATQGGEQPQHF.

J is TRBJ2-7 and V is TRBV5-4, with D hard to call. The length of the CDR3 is 15 residues. Trimming left V 6 bases short and J 2 bases short, with 18 bases between. Per the germline V gene, CDR1 is SGHNT and CDR2 is YYREEE (reference sequence). DNA of the CDR3: TGTGCCAGCACCACGGGTCCAGGAAGTACCTACGAGCAGTACTTC. Translating gives CASTTGPGSTYEQYF.

Of note for this clone: Different DNA sequences within this sample yield the same CDR3. The chain recombines TRBV5-4 with TRBJ1-2; 8 bases agree with TRBD1. With V trimmed by 3 bases and J by 4 bases, 8 bases remained unmatched. The CDR3 is 15 amino acids. Germline assignment: CDR1 SGHNT and CDR2 YYREEE (reference sequence). The CDR3 sequence is CASSSPGQAIYGYTF. CDR3 nucleotide sequence: TGTGCCAGCAGCTCTCCGGGACAGGCCATCTATGGCTACACCTTC.

V is TRBV28 and J is TRBJ1-5; no clear D gene. CDR3 length: 11 residues. The germline CDR1 and CDR2 sequences are MDHEN and SYDVKM. V was cut by 6 bases and J by 6 bases, with 6 bases left in between. CDR3 DNA: TGTGCCAGCAGGACTGCTCAGCCCCAGCATTTT. Amino acid sequence: CASRTAQPQHF.

J is TRBJ1-5 and V is TRBV15, with D unclear. Looked up from germline, CDR1 is LNHNV and CDR2 is YYDKDF (reference sequence). CDR3 length: 13 amino acids. V lost 4 bases to trimming and J lost 6 bases, with 10 bases between them. This CDR3 reads CATSKSPPQPQHF. CDR3 in DNA: TGTGCCACCAGCAAATCGCCCCCTCAGCCCCAGCATTTT.

This chain joins TRBV28 and TRBJ1-3, with 10 bases fitting TRBD1. J was trimmed by 3 bases and V by 2 bases; bases with no gene match: 4. CDR1 MDHEN and CDR2 SYDVKM come from the germline V gene. The CDR3 length is 16 residues. The CDR3 nucleotides read TGTGCCAGCAGTTTAATTGGGACAGGGGTTGGAAACACCATATATTTT. Encoded protein: CASSLIGTGVGNTIYF.

The chain recombines TRBV27 with TRBJ1-2, with D tentatively TRBD1 (5 bases). The germline V and J ends were trimmed by 4 bases and 5 bases, with 20 bases remaining between them. The CDR3 has 16 amino acids. CDR1 and CDR2 (germline): MNHEY, SMNVEV (reference sequence). CDR3 DNA sequence: TGTGCCAGCAGTTCGAACTGGGAAGGGGTCCGATATGGCTACACCTTC. Translating gives CASSSNWEGVRYGYTF.

Comments on this clone: In the same sample, other DNA sequences code for this CDR3. V and J are TRBV18 and TRBJ1-1; D ambiguous. The V and J ends lost 2 bases and 2 bases respectively, with 9 bases between them. The CDR3 is 14 residues long. The germline gives CDR1 KGHSH, CDR2 LQKENI. The DNA for the CDR3 is TGTGCCAGCTCACCAGGCCAGACCAACACTGAAGCTTTCTTT. Translation gives CASSPGQTNTEAFF.

V gene TRBV29-1 combines with J gene TRBJ1-2; TRBD1 aligns across 7 bases. The germline V gene encodes CDR1 SQVTM and CDR2 ANQGSEA. V shed 1 base, J shed 6 bases, and the junction held 2 bases outside the gene matches. The CDR3 totals 12 residues. CDR3 sequence reads: CSVEAGGDGYTF. As DNA, the CDR3 is TGCAGCGTTGAAGCAGGGGGTGATGGCTACACCTTC.

The chain joins TRBV5-1 to TRBJ2-1; D is ambiguous. V lost 4 bases, J lost 2 bases, and 16 bases lay in between. Germline lookup yields CDR1 SGHRS and CDR2 YFSETQ. The CDR3 sequence is 16 residues long. The CDR3 nucleotides are TGCGCCAGCAGCAGGACGGACGGACGGGCCTACAATGAGCAGTTCTTC. Protein sequence: CASSRTDGRAYNEQFF. Full variable domain (missing parts from reference TRBV5-1 and TRBJ2-1): KAGVTQTPRYLIKTRGQQVTLSCSPISGHRSVSWYQQTPGQGLQFLFEYFSETQRNKGNFPGRFSGRQFSNSRSEMNVSTLELGDSALYLCASSRTDGRAYNEQFFGPGTRLTVL.

As DNA, the CDR3 is TGCGCCAGCAGATTACAGGTCACCTCACAAGAGACCCAGTACTTC. This encodes CASRLQVTSQETQYF. The gene calls are TRBV5-1 and TRBJ2-5; D possibly corresponds to TRBD1 (5 bases). Germline CDR1 reads SGHRS; CDR2 reads YFSETQ. V lost 5 bases to trimming and J lost 2 bases, with 16 bases between them. The CDR3 length is 15 residues.

This chain links TRBV7-9 with TRBJ1-5; the match to TRBD1 covers 11 bases. In germline, CDR1 is SEHNR, CDR2 FQNEAQ (reference sequence). This CDR3 has 16 residues. Trimming cost V 5 bases and J 1 base; bases outside gene matches: 4. CDR3 sequence: CASSTGQGASNQPQHF. The DNA for the CDR3 is TGTGCCAGCAGCACCGGACAGGGGGCGAGCAATCAGCCCCAGCATTTT.

This clone has a single count. The gene calls are TRBV28 and TRBJ2-7; D is perhaps TRBD1 or TRBD2 (5 bases each). V was cut by 6 bases and J by 0 bases, with 18 bases left in between. Germline V CDR1 and CDR2: MDHEN, SYDVKM. CDR3 size: 16 residues. In DNA form, the CDR3 reads TGTGCCAGCAGCCAAGAACGGGACGGCAGCTCCTACGAGCAGTACTTC. Translating gives CASSQERDGSSYEQYF. The full variable domain, rest sourced from reference TRBV28 and TRBJ2-7, is DVKVTQSSRYLVKRTGEKVFLECVQDMDHENMFWYRQDPGLGLRLIYFSYDVKMKEKGDIPEGYSVSREKKERFSLILESASTNQTSMYLCASSQERDGSSYEQYFGPGTRLTVT.

This clone appeared once. V and J are TRBV2 and TRBJ1-1; no definite D call. The V end lost 7 bases, the J end lost 4 bases, and 16 bases lay between the germline ends. Germline V gene data show CDR1 as SNHLY and CDR2 as FYNNEI. The CDR3 runs 14 residues. CDR3 DNA: TGTGCCAGCATCCGACGGAGGTCCGGCACTGAAGCTTTCTTT. Protein sequence: CASIRRRSGTEAFF.

The V gene is TRBV15, the J gene TRBJ1-4, with D perhaps TRBD1 (5 bases). The CDR3 length is 15 residues. Germline-derived CDR1 and CDR2 are LNHNV and YYDKDF (reference sequence). V shed 5 bases and J shed 5 bases, with 15 bases lying between them. The CDR3 spells CATSPGPQPNEKLFF. CDR3 DNA: TGTGCCACCAGCCCGGGACCGCAGCCCAATGAAAAACTGTTTTTT.

The chain has TRBV5-5 and TRBJ2-5; TRBD1 aligns across 9 bases. This CDR3 has 14 amino acids. Germline CDR1 reads SGHKS; CDR2 reads YYEKEE (reference sequence). After removal of 4 bases from V and 2 bases from J, the junction contained 3 bases not matched to a gene. CDR3 nucleotide sequence: TGTGCCAGCAGCCGGGACAGGGCGCAAGAGACCCAGTACTTC. This gives the protein CASSRDRAQETQYF.

This chain joins TRBV27 and TRBJ1-5; no clear D gene. This CDR3 is 17 amino acids long. V lost 8 bases and J lost 5, with 25 bases in between. Per the germline V gene, CDR1 is MNHEY and CDR2 is SMNVEV (reference sequence). The CDR3 loop is CASDPNIRTELYQPQHF. CDR3 in DNA: TGTGCCAGCGACCCGAATATTAGGACCGAACTGTATCAGCCCCAGCATTTT.

On this clone itself: At one of its ends the junction is not consistent with the germline gene, which may arise from a read error. CDR3 residues: CASSRQWLDTEAFF. In nucleotides, the CDR3 is TGCGCCAGCAGCCGTCAGTGGCTCGACACTGAGGCTTTCTTT. The V and J genes are TRBV5-1 and TRBJ1-1; D remains unclear. Germline V gives CDR1 SGHRS, CDR2 YFSETQ. The CDR3 extends over 14 amino acids.